These T cell receptor beta chains were read from a single sample in a study of OX40 agonist ivuxolimab in advanced cancers. Sequencing used immunoSEQ multiplex PCR; TCRdb keeps in-frame clones, though not all of them. The sample has tens of thousands of clones, 70% to 90% seen once. The source was CD4+ or CD8+ T cells sorted from blood, collected in a trial of the OX40 agonist ivuxolimab. The receptor set was obtained from an adult with an advanced solid tumor such as melanoma, head and neck, liver or kidney cancer. Each CDR3 is given with its conserved first and last residue. A D gene is named only where the DNA matches it firmly. Clone size is not always given. Where it is, it says once, few, many or a class for expanded clones.

NA	TRBV7-9	12	NA	TRBJ2-3	TGTGCCAGCAGCCCAAGCACAGATACGCAGTATTTT	CASSPSTDTQYF
NA	TRBV18	13	NA	TRBJ2-7	TGTGCCAGCTCACCCACCTCCGTGTACGAGCAGTACTTC	CASSPTSVYEQYF
NA	TRBV2	18	NA	TRBJ1-5	TGTGCCAGCAGTGAACCAAGGGGTAACAGGGTTGGGAATCAGCCCCAGCATTTT	CASSEPRGNRVGNQPQHF
NA	TRBV12-1	23	NA	TRBJ1-5	TGTGCCAGCAGCTTCAGACCGACGATCTCCATAAAGCCCCATAATTTTAGCAATCAGCCCCAGCATTTT	CASSFRPTISIKPHNFSNQPQHF
NA	TRBV5-1	13	NA	TRBJ2-5	TGCGCCAGCAGCCCATACGGCATGGAGACCCAGTACTTC	CASSPYGMETQYF
NA	TRBV7-6	13	once	TRBJ1-1	TGTGCCAGCAGCTCGGACAGGAACACTGAAGCTTTCTTT	CASSSDRNTEAFF
NA	TRBV14	14	NA	TRBJ2-7	TGTGCCAGCAGCTCTGGCGGGGTAGGCTACGAGCAGTACTTC	CASSSGGVGYEQYF
TRBD1	TRBV2	15	NA	TRBJ1-6	TGTGCCAGCAGTGGACAGGGGGTTGGGAATTCACCCCTCCACTTT	CASSGQGVGNSPLHF
NA	TRBV6-4	13	NA	TRBJ2-3	TGTGCCAGCAGTCGAGAATTTACAGATACGCAGTATTTT	CASSREFTDTQYF
TRBD1	TRBV2	15	NA	TRBJ1-5	TGTGCCAGCAGTTCACAGGGGGCCGGCAATCAGCCCCAGCATTTT	CASSSQGAGNQPQHF
TRBD1	TRBV5-1	14	NA	TRBJ2-1	TGCGCCAGCGGCAGGGACAGGGTTGATTATGAGCAGTTCTTC	CASGRDRVDYEQFF
NA	TRBV18	16	NA	TRBJ2-7	TGTGCCAGCTCACCACCGGGAGGTTTCCCCTCCTACGAGCAGTACTTC	CASSPPGGFPSYEQYF
TRBD2	TRBV7-6	16	NA	TRBJ2-3	TGTGCCAGCAGCTTAGGGACTAGCGGGAACACAGATACGCAGTATTTT	CASSLGTSGNTDTQYF
NA	TRBV11-2	14	NA	TRBJ2-5	TGTGCCAGCAGCCCCAGCAGGATCCAAGAGACCCAGTACTTC	CASSPSRIQETQYF
NA	TRBV5-4	17	NA	TRBJ1-4	TGTGCCAGCAGCTTTCGGGGGTCAGGGTTTGTTGGTGAAAAACTGTTTTTT	CASSFRGSGFVGEKLFF
TRBD1	TRBV7-6	14	NA	TRBJ1-1	TGTGCCAGCAGCTCCACCGGGACAGGGGCCGAAGCTTTCTTT	CASSSTGTGAEAFF
NA	TRBV2	15	NA	TRBJ1-3	TGTGCCAGCAGTGCGGGGGGCGCAACAGGAAACACCATATATTTT	CASSAGGATGNTIYF
TRBD1	TRBV5-4	14	NA	TRBJ1-4	TGTGCCAGCAGCTTGGGAGAGGGGGCCGGAAAACTGTTTTTT	CASSLGEGAGKLFF
NA	TRBV7-2	13	NA	TRBJ2-5	TGTGCCAGCAGTCCCAGGGTTGAAGAGACCCAGTACTTC	CASSPRVEETQYF
TRBD1	TRBV4-1	19	NA	TRBJ1-4	TGCGCCAGCAGCCAAGACCTAGGGACAGGGCCGGTAACTAATGAAAAACTGTTTTTT	CASSQDLGTGPVTNEKLFF
NA	TRBV9	16	NA	TRBJ1-1	TGTGCCAGCAGCGTAGGGGCAGGGAATATGAACACTGAAGCTTTCTTT	CASSVGAGNMNTEAFF
NA	TRBV12-2	16	NA	TRBJ1-5	TGTGCAAGTCGCTTAGAAAGGAAGCGTCCCAATCAGCCCCAGCATTTT	CASRLERKRPNQPQHF
NA	TRBV7-6	11	NA	TRBJ1-2	TGTGCCAGCAGCACCCGTCATGGCTACACCTTC	CASSTRHGYTF
NA	TRBV11-3	12	NA	TRBJ2-1	TGTGCCAGCAGCGTCCATTTGAGTGAGCAGTTCTTC	CASSVHLSEQFF
NA	TRBV5-1	15	NA	TRBJ2-2	TGCGCCAGCAGCTTGCGAGTTAGCAACACCGGGGAGCTGTTTTTT	CASSLRVSNTGELFF
NA	TRBV7-3	17	NA	TRBJ2-2	TGTGCCAGCAGCTTAACCCCTGGGGGGCGTAACACCGGGGAGCTGTTTTTT	CASSLTPGGRNTGELFF
TRBD1	TRBV5-1	15	NA	TRBJ1-5	TGCGCCAGCAGGGCCGGACAGGGCCTAAATCAGCCCCAGCATTTT	CASRAGQGLNQPQHF
TRBD2	TRBV30	20	NA	TRBJ2-7	TGTGCCCGCTCCCGGGCCGGCCCCGGGACTAGCGGGGGGGTCGCCTACGAGCAGTACTTC	CARSRAGPGTSGGVAYEQYF
NA	TRBV6-5	14	NA	TRBJ1-1	TGTGCCAGCAGCCACCGGGGGCGGAACACTGAAGCTTTCTTT	CASSHRGRNTEAFF
TRBD1	TRBV6-6	15	NA	TRBJ1-2	TGTGCCAGCAGTAAATCGGGACAGGGATCAAATGGCTACACCTTC	CASSKSGQGSNGYTF
TRBD2	TRBV5-1	16	NA	TRBJ2-7	TGCGCCAGCAGCTTGGCGGCTAGCGGCTCCACCTACGAGCAGTACTTC	CASSLAASGSTYEQYF
NA	TRBV27	17	NA	TRBJ1-6	TGTGCCAGCAGACCCTGGACGGACCGGTGGGGAAATTCACCCCTCCACTTT	CASRPWTDRWGNSPLHF
NA	TRBV7-2	15	NA	TRBJ1-2	TGTGCCAGCAGCTTAGGGACGAAGACTAACTATGGCTACACCTTC	CASSLGTKTNYGYTF